This T cell receptor (beta chain) comes out of a study of monozygotic twins with inflammatory bowel disease. This CDR3 has 13 residues. Germline CDR1 DFQATT, CDR2 SNEGSKA (reference sequence). Nested PCRs (16 and 9 cycles, two total) were applied to TCRalpha and TCRbeta cDNA. TCRdb reprocessed the 5' RACE reads and keeps a single row for each CDR3 protein, giving no DNA. This listing includes about 140,000 distinct CDR3 sequences. Sequenced material: blood. The origin of this receptor is a human donor with ulcerative colitis or Crohn's disease, or a healthy co-twin of an affected twin (not recorded which). This rearrangement joins TRBV20-1 to TRBJ1-2; TCRdb names TRBD1, which stays unverified in the absence of DNA. This CDR3 is CSAAPMASYGYTF.